The 17 T cell receptor beta chains below come from one sample, sequenced in a study of human T cells and chemical hapten exposure. Time point specified: patch test 3, about 24 weeks after DPC sensitization. As for treatment: therapeutic diphenylcyclopropenone sensitization with weekly scalp DPC. TCRdb passed the RACE reads through MiXCR, listing each CDR3 protein once. The sample holds 210,000 or so distinct CDR3 sequences, around 25% seen once. Source: whole blood, taken in connection with sensitization to the hapten diphenylcyclopropenone (DPC). These TCRs come from a woman aged 40 to 50 with alopecia areata. Some clones in this sample may be carry-over from other donors' samples.

This chain joins TRBV7-6 and TRBJ1-4, with D possibly matching TRBD1 (5 bases). The V gene's germline CDR1 is SGHVS and CDR2 FNYEAQ. Trimming shortened V by 0 bases and J by 6 bases, and 8 bases separated the two germline ends. CDR3 length: 14 amino acids. This CDR3 is CASSLAGVDEKLFF. CDR3 coding DNA: TGTGCCAGCAGCTTAGCAGGGGTCGATGAAAAACTGTTTTTT.

The V call is TRBV27, the J call TRBJ2-3, with TRBD2 identical over 9 bases. Germline loops: CDR1 MNHEY, CDR2 SMNVEV (reference sequence). The ends lost 10 bases at V and 1 base at J; junction bases unmatched: 6. The CDR3 is 14 residues long. The CDR3 here is CATKGLAGTDTQYF. The CDR3 DNA is TGTGCCACTAAGGGACTAGCAGGCACAGATACGCAGTATTTT.

The chain carries TRBV6-6 and TRBJ2-1, with TRBD1 matching 9 bases. The CDR3 contains 14 residues. Germline loops: CDR1 MNHNY, CDR2 SVGAGI (reference sequence). With V trimmed by 6 bases and J by 13 bases, 13 bases remained unmatched. The CDR3 DNA sequence: TGTGCCAGCAGGTCGGGACAGGGCGTCCTTGTCCAGTTCTTC. Amino acids: CASRSGQGVLVQFF.

The V call is TRBV7-2, the J call TRBJ2-1; D not resolved. This CDR3 spans 13 amino acids. V was trimmed by 8 bases and J by 3 bases, leaving 11 bases between them. The germline gives CDR1 SGHTA, CDR2 FQGNSA. CDR3 bases: TGTGCCAGCCGTGAGGTGGGCTACAATGAGCAGTTCTTC. Its protein product is CASREVGYNEQFF.

The genes are TRBV28 and TRBJ1-1, with D possibly TRBD1 on 5 matching bases. Trimming took off 5 bases at V and 1 base at J, with 17 bases between the two ends. The CDR3 spans 16 residues. The germline CDR1 and CDR2 sequences are MDHEN and SYDVKM. CDR3 loop: CASSLNPGPQNTEAFF. CDR3 in DNA: TGTGCCAGCAGTCTCAACCCGGGACCGCAGAACACTGAAGCTTTCTTT.

A few counts support this clonotype. The V call is TRBV6-6, the J call TRBJ1-1; D is undetermined. This CDR3 spans 13 amino acids. V lost 2 bases to trimming and J lost 6 bases, with 10 bases between them. Germline CDR1 reads MNHNY; CDR2 reads SVGAGI (reference sequence). The CDR3 DNA sequence: TGTGCCAGCAGTTACGAACAGTTGCCTGAAGCTTTCTTT. Its translation: CASSYEQLPEAFF.

V usage is TRBV6-5 and J usage is TRBJ2-7; D unresolved. This CDR3 spans 14 amino acids. The ends were cut back, 5 bases at V and 1 base at J, with 12 bases in the middle. The germline CDR1 and CDR2 sequences are MNHEY and SVGAGI. This CDR3 is CASSPQPESYEQYF. The CDR3 coding sequence is TGTGCCAGCAGTCCGCAACCTGAATCCTACGAGCAGTACTTC.

This clonotype turned up a few times. The chain joins TRBV6-2 or TRBV6-3 to TRBJ1-5; D gene ambiguous. Germline V lookup: CDR1 MNHEY, CDR2 SVGEGT. V was pared by 5 bases and J by 4 bases, with 6 bases between. This CDR3 region has 12 residues. CDR3 region: CASSTLNQPQHF. The CDR3 DNA reads as TGTGCCAGCAGTACTCTAAATCAGCCCCAGCATTTT.

In this sample, this clonotype turned up a few times. The chain employs TRBV18 and TRBJ2-7; D gene ambiguous. V was shortened by 2 bases and J by 5 bases, with 13 bases between the two germline ends. Germline V gives CDR1 KGHSH, CDR2 LQKENI. The CDR3 runs to 14 residues. The CDR3 region is CASSPSSPGNEQYF. The CDR3, as DNA: TGTGCCAGCTCACCAAGCTCCCCCGGAAACGAGCAGTACTTC.

This clonotype came up a few times. For the CDR3, the DNA is TGCAGCGTTAACAACCCACTGGACAAGACCCAGTACTTC. This gives the protein CSVNNPLDKTQYF. This chain connects TRBV29-1 to TRBJ2-5; perhaps TRBD1 as D (5 bases). The length of the CDR3 is 13 residues. Germline V lookup: CDR1 SQVTM, CDR2 ANQGSEA. V lost 5 bases and J lost 6, with 16 bases in between.

This clonotype was picked up a small number of times. This rearrangement joins TRBV3-1 to TRBJ2-7; 12 bases align to TRBD2. Germline CDR1 and CDR2: LGHDT and YNNKEL (reference sequence). V was clipped by 1 base and J by 2 bases; unmatched bases: 0. This CDR3 spans 15 amino acids. The chain's CDR3 is CASSQGTSGAYEQYF. The CDR3 region has the DNA TGTGCCAGCAGCCAAGGGACTAGCGGGGCCTACGAGCAGTACTTC.

The genes are TRBV27 and TRBJ1-4; no definite D call. The CDR3 contains 15 residues. Trimming left V 6 bases short and J 2 bases short, with 13 bases between. Germline V CDR1 and CDR2: MNHEY, SMNVEV (reference sequence). Written as DNA, the CDR3 is TGTGCCAGCAGCTCTATGGGGAACACTAATGAAAAACTGTTTTTT. Its translation is CASSSMGNTNEKLFF.

This chain joins TRBV20-1 and TRBJ2-7, with D possibly being TRBD1 or TRBD2 (6 bases each). CDR3 length: 15 residues. The germline V and J ends were trimmed by 3 bases and 5 bases, with 20 bases remaining between them. Germline V lookup: CDR1 DFQATT, CDR2 SNEGSKA (reference sequence). Here the CDR3 reads CSARDAGRGTHEQYF. The CDR3, as DNA: TGCAGTGCTAGGGATGCAGGGCGCGGGACACACGAGCAGTACTTC.

V is TRBV15 and J is TRBJ2-1; maybe TRBD2 (6 bases). V gave up 5 bases and J gave up 7 bases, with 15 bases separating them. The V gene's germline CDR1 is LNHNV and CDR2 YYDKDF (reference sequence). The CDR3 has 14 amino acids. For the CDR3, the DNA is TGTGCCACCAGCTACCGGGGGTTGGAGAATGAGCAGTTCTTC. It codes for CATSYRGLENEQFF.

This clonotype has only a few counts. The rearrangement links TRBV5-1 to TRBJ2-3; D gene unclear. The CDR3 runs to 15 residues. V was pared by 0 bases and J by 2 bases, with 10 bases between. The germline V gene has CDR1 SGHRS and CDR2 YFSETQ. CDR3 sequence: CASSLEGLNTDTQYF. The DNA of the CDR3 is TGCGCCAGCAGCTTGGAAGGGCTAAACACAGATACGCAGTATTTT.

This clonotype was seen only a few times. This rearrangement joins TRBV4-3 to TRBJ2-6; D possibly corresponds to TRBD2 (5 bases). V lost 1 base and J lost 4, with 11 bases in between. Per the germline V gene, CDR1 is LGHNA and CDR2 is YSLEER. The CDR3 is 16 amino acids. The CDR3 bases are TGCGCCAGCAGCCAAGTGGGAGTGGCCGGGGCCAACGTCCTGACTTTC. It is translated as CASSQVGVAGANVLTF.

V gene TRBV11-1 combines with J gene TRBJ2-7; 13 bases are shared with TRBD2. The germline CDR1 and CDR2 sequences are SGHAT and FQDESV (reference sequence). The CDR3 contains 18 residues. Unmatched junction bases numbered 10, after V lost 5 bases and J lost 0 bases. The CDR3: CASSPPPGLAGYSYEQYF. The CDR3 DNA follows: TGTGCCAGCAGCCCGCCCCCGGGACTAGCGGGATACTCCTACGAGCAGTACTTC. The variable domain in full, with the rest retrieved from reference TRBV11-1 and TRBJ2-7, is EAEVAQSPRYKITEKSQAVAFWCDPISGHATLYWYRQILGQGPELLVQFQDESVVDDSQLPKDRFSAERLKGVDSTLKIQPAELGDSAMYLCASSPPPGLAGYSYEQYFGPGTRLTVT.